Listed here is a single T cell receptor beta chain. The second PCR ran about 6 to 12 cycles with a sample-barcoded 5' primer and J-beta primers. A tag from a template-switch adaptor with 12 random nucleotides marked each cDNA molecule. One entry per CDR3 protein, called by TCRdb with MiXCR from the 5' RACE reads. The data hold over 1,300,000 distinct CDR3 sequences, with almost 60% observed a single time. This entry is derived from a study of blood T cells in healthy people across ages. Across the whole study: In model experiments, template switching was able to capture about one barcoded beta molecule for every two T cells that were present.

The people who gave samples were healthy Caucasians from Russia, aged roughly 6 to 95. In each sample, at least 6.5 million PBMCs were isolated. CDR3 length: 14 residues. Germline V gene lookup returns CDR1 SGHRS and CDR2 YFSETQ. V gave up 1 base and J gave up 6 bases, with 8 bases separating them. This chain joins TRBV5-1 and TRBJ1-6; the D is unclear. This clonotype was obtained from a man younger than 35 in good health. Sequenced input: blood. The CDR3 DNA sequence: TGCGCCAGCAGCTTGACGGACCTTAATTCACCCCTCCACTTT. This encodes CASSLTDLNSPLHF.